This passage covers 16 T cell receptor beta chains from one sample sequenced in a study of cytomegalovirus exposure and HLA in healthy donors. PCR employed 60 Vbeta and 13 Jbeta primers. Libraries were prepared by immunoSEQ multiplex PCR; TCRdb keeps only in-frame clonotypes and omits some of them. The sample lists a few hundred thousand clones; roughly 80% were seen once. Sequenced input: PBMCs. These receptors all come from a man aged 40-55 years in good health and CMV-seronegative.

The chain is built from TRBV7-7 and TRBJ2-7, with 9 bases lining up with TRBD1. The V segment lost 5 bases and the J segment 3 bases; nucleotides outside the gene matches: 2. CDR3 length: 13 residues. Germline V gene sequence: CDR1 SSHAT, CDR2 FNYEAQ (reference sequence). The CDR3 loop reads CASSPGQGYEQYF. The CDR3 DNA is TGTGCCAGCAGCCCGGGACAGGGCTACGAGCAGTACTTC.

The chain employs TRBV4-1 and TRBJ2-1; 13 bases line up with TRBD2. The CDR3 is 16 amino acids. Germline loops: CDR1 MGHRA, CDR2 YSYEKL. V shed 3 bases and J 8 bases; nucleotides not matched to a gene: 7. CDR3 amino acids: CASSHPRTSGSYEQFF. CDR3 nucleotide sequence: TGCGCCAGCAGCCATCCGCGGACTAGCGGGAGTTATGAGCAGTTCTTC.

CDR3 sequence: CASSLASSGTGTQYF. CDR3 DNA: TGTGCCAGCAGCTTAGCGTCAAGTGGCACGGGGACCCAGTACTTC. The chain employs TRBV7-9 and TRBJ2-5; D is unresolved. Germline loops: CDR1 SEHNR, CDR2 FQNEAQ (reference sequence). Trimming cost V 0 bases and J 7 bases, with 15 bases left between them. The CDR3 runs 15 residues.

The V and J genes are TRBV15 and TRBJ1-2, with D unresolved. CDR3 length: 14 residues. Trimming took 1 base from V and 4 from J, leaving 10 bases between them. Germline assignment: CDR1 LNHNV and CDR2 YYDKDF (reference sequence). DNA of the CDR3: TGTGCCACCAGCAGAGGCCGGACTACCTATGGCTACACCTTC. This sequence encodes CATSRGRTTYGYTF.

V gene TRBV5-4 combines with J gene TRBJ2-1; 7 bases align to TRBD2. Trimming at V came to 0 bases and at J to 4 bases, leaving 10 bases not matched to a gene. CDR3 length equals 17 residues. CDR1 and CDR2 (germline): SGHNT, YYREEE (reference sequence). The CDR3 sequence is CASSLEAGEDLYNEQFF. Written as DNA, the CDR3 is TGTGCCAGCAGCTTGGAGGCGGGGGAAGACCTTTACAATGAGCAGTTCTTC.

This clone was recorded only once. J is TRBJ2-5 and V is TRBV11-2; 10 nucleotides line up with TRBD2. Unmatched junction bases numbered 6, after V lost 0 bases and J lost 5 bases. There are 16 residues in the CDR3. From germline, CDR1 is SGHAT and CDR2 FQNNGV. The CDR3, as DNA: TGTGCCAGCAGCTTAGACCCCCAGACTAGCGGGGAGACCCAGTACTTC. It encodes CASSLDPQTSGETQYF.

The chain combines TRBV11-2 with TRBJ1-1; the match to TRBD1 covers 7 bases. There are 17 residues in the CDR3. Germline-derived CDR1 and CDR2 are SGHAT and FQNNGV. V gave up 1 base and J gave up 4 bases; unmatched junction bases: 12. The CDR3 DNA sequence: TGTGCCAGCAGCTTAGGACTTAGAAGGGACAGAGGCACTGAAGCTTTCTTT. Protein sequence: CASSLGLRRDRGTEAFF.

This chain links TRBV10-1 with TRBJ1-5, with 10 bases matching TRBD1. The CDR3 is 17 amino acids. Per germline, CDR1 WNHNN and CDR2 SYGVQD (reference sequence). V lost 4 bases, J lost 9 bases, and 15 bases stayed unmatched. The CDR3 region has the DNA TGCGCCAGCAGTGCCAGAGCAGGGGGACAGGGGTGCGCGCCCCAGCATTTT. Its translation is CASSARAGGQGCAPQHF.

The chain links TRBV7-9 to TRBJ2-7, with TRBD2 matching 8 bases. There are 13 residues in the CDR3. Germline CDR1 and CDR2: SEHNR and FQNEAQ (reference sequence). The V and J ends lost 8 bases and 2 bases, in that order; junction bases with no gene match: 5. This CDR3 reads CASAGGATYEQYF. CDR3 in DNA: TGTGCCAGCGCCGGGGGGGCAACCTACGAGCAGTACTTC.

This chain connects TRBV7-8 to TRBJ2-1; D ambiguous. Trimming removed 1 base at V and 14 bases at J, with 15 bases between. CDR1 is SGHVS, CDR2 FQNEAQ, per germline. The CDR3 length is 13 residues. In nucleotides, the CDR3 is TGTGCCAGCAGCTTAGTCGGTGGGCCTCGCGAGTTCTTC. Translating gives CASSLVGGPREFF.

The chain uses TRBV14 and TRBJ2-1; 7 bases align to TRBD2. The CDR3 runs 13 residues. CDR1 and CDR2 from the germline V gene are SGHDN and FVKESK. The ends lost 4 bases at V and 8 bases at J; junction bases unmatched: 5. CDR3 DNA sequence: TGTGCCAGCAGCCCTTGGCTAGCGGATGAGCAGTTCTTC. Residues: CASSPWLADEQFF.

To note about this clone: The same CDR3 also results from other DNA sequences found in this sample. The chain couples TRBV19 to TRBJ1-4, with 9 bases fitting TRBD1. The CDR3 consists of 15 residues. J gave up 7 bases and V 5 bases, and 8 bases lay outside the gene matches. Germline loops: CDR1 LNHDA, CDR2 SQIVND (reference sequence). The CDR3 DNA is TGTGCCAGTAGTCCACAGGGGGCGCGAGGTGAAAAACTGTTTTTT. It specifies CASSPQGARGEKLFF. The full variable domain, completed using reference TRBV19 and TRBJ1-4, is DGGITQSPKYLFRKEGQNVTLSCEQNLNHDAMYWYRQDPGQGLRLIYYSQIVNDFQKGDIAEGYSVSREKKESFPLTVTSAQKNPTAFYLCASSPQGARGEKLFFGSGTQLSVL.

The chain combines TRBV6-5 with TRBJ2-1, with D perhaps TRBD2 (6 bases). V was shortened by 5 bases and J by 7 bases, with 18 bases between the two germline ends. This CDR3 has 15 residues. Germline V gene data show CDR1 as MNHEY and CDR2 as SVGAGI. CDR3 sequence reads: CASSTSTSAGNEQFF. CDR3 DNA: TGTGCCAGCAGTACATCGACTAGTGCGGGTAATGAGCAGTTCTTC.

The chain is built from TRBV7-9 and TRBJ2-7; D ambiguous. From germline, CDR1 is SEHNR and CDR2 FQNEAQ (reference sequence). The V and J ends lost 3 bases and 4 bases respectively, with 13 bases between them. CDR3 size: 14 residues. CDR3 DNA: TGTGCCAGCAGCTTTGGGCAAATTACATACGAGCAGTACTTC. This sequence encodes CASSFGQITYEQYF.

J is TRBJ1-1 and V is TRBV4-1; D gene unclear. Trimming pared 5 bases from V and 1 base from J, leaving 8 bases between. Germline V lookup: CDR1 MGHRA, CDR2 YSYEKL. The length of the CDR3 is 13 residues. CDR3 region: CASSTSGNTEAFF. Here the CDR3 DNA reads TGCGCCAGCAGCACATCGGGGAACACTGAAGCTTTCTTT.

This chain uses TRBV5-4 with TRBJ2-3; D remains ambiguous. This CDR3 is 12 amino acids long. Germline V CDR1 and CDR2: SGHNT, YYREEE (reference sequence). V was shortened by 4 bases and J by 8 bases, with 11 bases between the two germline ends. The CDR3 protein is CASSARQGTQYF. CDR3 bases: TGTGCCAGCAGCGCCAGGCAAGGTACGCAGTATTTT. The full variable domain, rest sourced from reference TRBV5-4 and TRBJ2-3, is ETGVTQSPTHLIKTRGQQVTLRCSSQSGHNTVSWYQQALGQGPQFIFQYYREEENGRGNFPPRFSGLQFPNYSSELNVNALELDDSALYLCASSARQGTQYFGPGTRLTVL.